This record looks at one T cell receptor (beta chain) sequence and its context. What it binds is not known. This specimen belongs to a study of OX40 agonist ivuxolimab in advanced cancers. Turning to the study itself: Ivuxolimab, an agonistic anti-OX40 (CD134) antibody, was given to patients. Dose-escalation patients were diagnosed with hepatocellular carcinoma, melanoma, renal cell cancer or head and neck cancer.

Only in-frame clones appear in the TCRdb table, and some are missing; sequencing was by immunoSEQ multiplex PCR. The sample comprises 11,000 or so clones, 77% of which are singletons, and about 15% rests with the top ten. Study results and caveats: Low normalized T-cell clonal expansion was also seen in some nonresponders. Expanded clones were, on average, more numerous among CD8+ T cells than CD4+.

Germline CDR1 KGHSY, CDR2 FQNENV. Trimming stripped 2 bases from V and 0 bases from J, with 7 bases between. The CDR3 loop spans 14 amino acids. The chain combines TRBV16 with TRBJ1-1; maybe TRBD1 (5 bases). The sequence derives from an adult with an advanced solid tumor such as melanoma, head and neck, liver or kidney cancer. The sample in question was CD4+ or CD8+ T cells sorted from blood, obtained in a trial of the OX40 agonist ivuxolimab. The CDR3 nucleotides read TGTGCCAGCAGCCAAGGGGGTTTGAACACTGAAGCTTTCTTT. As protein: CASSQGGLNTEAFF.